Given below is one TCR beta chain in context. Repertoires were generated with immunoSEQ multiplex PCR, while TCRdb's copy carries only in-frame clones and drops some. This table holds around 220,000 clones, around nine tenths found once. Germline CDR1 is SGHVS and CDR2 is FQNEAQ. The CDR3 has 15 amino acids. With 5 bases removed from V and 0 bases from J, the gap between germline ends came to 11 bases. The sample originates from a study of blood T cell repertoires in COVID-19. The chain is built from TRBV7-8 and TRBJ1-3; D may be TRBD1 (5 bases). The origin of this receptor is a woman between 18 and 29 years old who had recovered from COVID-19. The material sequenced was PBMCs or T cells enriched from blood (not recorded which). CDR3 nucleotides: TGTGCCAGCAGCCCAGGGCCAGGCTCTGGAAACACCATATATTTT. Amino acid sequence: CASSPGPGSGNTIYF.